A selection of T cell receptor beta chains follows, all from one sample in a study of blood T cell repertoires in COVID-19. Clones were sequenced by immunoSEQ multiplex PCR, and TCRdb holds only the in-frame ones, with some missing. The sample holds tens of thousands of clones; just under 85% are singletons and the top ten take over 2.5%. The sample comprised peripheral blood. These TCRs come from a woman aged 55-75 years with acute or convalescent COVID-19. The CDR3 runs from the conserved cysteine through the conserved F or W. A D gene is named only where the DNA matches it firmly. A clone size is listed for some rows: how often the clone was seen (once, few, many), or a class if it is expanded.

TRBD1 | TRBJ1-3 | few | TRBV30 | TGTGCCTGGAGTGTACAGGGGGTAGGGAGCGGAAACACCATATATTTT | CAWSVQGVGSGNTIYF
. | TRBJ1-2 | . | TRBV3-1/TRBV3-2 | TGTGCCAGCAGCCAAGGCAACCTAGCGGGGGGCTACACCTTC | CASSQGNLAGGYTF
TRBD2 | TRBJ2-1 | . | TRBV7-8 | TGTGCCAGCAGCTTAGCGCTAACTAGCGGGAGAGGGGTCAATGAGCAGTTCTTC | CASSLALTSGRGVNEQFF
TRBD2 | TRBJ2-7 | . | TRBV10-3 | TGTGCCATCAAGCTAGCGGGAGGACTTGAGGAGCAGTACTTC | CAIKLAGGLEEQYF
. | TRBJ2-5 | . | TRBV30 | TGTGCCTGGGGGAGGCGGGGTCGGGAGACCCAGTACTTC | CAWGRRGRETQYF
. | TRBJ1-1 | . | TRBV6-5 | TGTGCCAGCCGCGCCCCGGGGGTAGCTTTCTTT | CASRAPGVAFF
TRBD2 | TRBJ2-3 | . | TRBV7-3 | TGTGCCAGCAGCCAAACGGGGGGATCTAGCACAGATACGCAGTATTTT | CASSQTGGSSTDTQYF
. | TRBJ1-4 | . | TRBV7-2 | TGTGCCAGCAGCACGCGACACGACGCAACTAATGAAAAACTGTTTTTT | CASSTRHDATNEKLFF
. | TRBJ1-5 | . | TRBV30 | TGTGCCTGGAGTCCACAGGGTGGACAGCCCCAGCATTTT | CAWSPQGGQPQHF
. | TRBJ1-2 | . | TRBV28 | TGTGCCAGCAGTTTATACAGGGTATTAAGTGGCTACACCTTC | CASSLYRVLSGYTF
. | TRBJ2-3 | . | TRBV4-1 | TGCGCCAGCAGCCAAGGTCAGGTCGCAGATACGCAGTATTTT | CASSQGQVADTQYF
. | TRBJ2-4 | . | TRBV5-6 | TGTGCCAGCAGGCCAGGAGGGGGCGACGCCAAAAACATTCAGTACTTC | CASRPGGGDAKNIQYF
TRBD1 | TRBJ1-1 | . | TRBV7-9 | TGTGCCAGCAGGGGGACAGGTAACAACACTGAAGCTTTCTTT | CASRGTGNNTEAFF
TRBD2 | TRBJ2-1 | . | TRBV7-7 | TGTGCCAGCAGCGACCTCGGAGCGGGAACAAATGAGCAGTTCTTC | CASSDLGAGTNEQFF
. | TRBJ1-1 | . | TRBV28 | TGTGCCAGCAGTAGACGATCCCAGGGTAACACTGAAGCTTTCTTT | CASSRRSQGNTEAFF
. | TRBJ2-5 | . | TRBV7-2 | TGTGCCAGCAGCTTAGACCTAGCTGGGACCCAGTACTTC | CASSLDLAGTQYF
. | TRBJ1-6 | medium-sized | TRBV19 | TGTGCCAGTAGCCGGACAGCTCAAAATTCACCCCTCCACTTT | CASSRTAQNSPLHF
. | TRBJ2-7 | . | TRBV7-3 | TGTGCCAGCAGCTTGCACGCCGGAGGCTCCTACGAGCAGTACTTC | CASSLHAGGSYEQYF
TRBD1 | TRBJ2-7 | . | TRBV18 | TGTGCCAGCGCCTCGGGACAGACCTACGAGCAGTACTTC | CASASGQTYEQYF
. | TRBJ1-2 | once | TRBV30 | TGTGCCTACCGGGAGGCCCTCTATGGCTACACCTTC | CAYREALYGYTF
. | TRBJ1-3 | . | TRBV6-5 | TGTGCCAGCACTAGGGGGTACTCTGGAAACACCATATATTTT | CASTRGYSGNTIYF
. | TRBJ2-2 | . | TRBV18 | TGTGCCAGCTCACCACAACTTGTGAGTTACACCGGGGAGCTGTTTTTT | CASSPQLVSYTGELFF
. | TRBJ2-7 | . | TRBV6-6 | TGTGCCAGCAAAGACTTCAGCTACGAGCAGTACTTC | CASKDFSYEQYF
. | TRBJ1-1 | . | TRBV6-5 | TGTGCCAGCAGAGATTCAGGACTGGGGAACACTGAAGCTTTCTTT | CASRDSGLGNTEAFF
. | TRBJ1-1 | few | TRBV11-2 | TGTGCCAGCAGCGGTGACAGGTTGGCTGAAGCTTTCTTT | CASSGDRLAEAFF
TRBD1 | TRBJ2-2 | . | TRBV7-3 | TGTGCCAGCAGCCCATCCGGGACAGGGATGACCGGGGAGCTGTTTTTT | CASSPSGTGMTGELFF
. | TRBJ2-3 | . | TRBV7-9 | TGTGCCAGCAGCCCCCGGCTCGGGGTCGATAGGGATACGCAGTATTTT | CASSPRLGVDRDTQYF
TRBD1 | TRBJ1-2 | few | TRBV6-5 | TGTGCCAGCCGACCAACAGGGGGCTATGGCTACACCTTC | CASRPTGGYGYTF